This TCR beta chain was recorded in a study of identifying expanded T cells in peripheral blood. The study's findings and limits: Differentially abundant clones: approximately 1.3 between replicates, about 15 at two to three weeks, 18 to 20 at four. Roughly two-week clone count variance significantly increased as total template count grew.

A note on this clone: Its matching antigen is unknown.

Sequenced by immunoSEQ multiplex PCR; TCRdb stores in-frame clones only, minus some. The table lists about 120,000 clones, around four fifths of them singletons. No infections or other immune events were documented during collection. The clonotype comes from a person aged 18 to 69 in good health. The specimen sequenced was blood.

The CDR3 nucleotides read TGTGCCAGCAGCACCCACCGGGCGGGGAGCACTGAAGCTTTCTTT. Its translation is CASSTHRAGSTEAFF. The chain combines TRBV7-6 with TRBJ1-1; unclear D gene. Trimming removed 5 bases from V and 4 bases from J, with 17 bases in between. The CDR3 sequence is 15 residues long. Germline CDR1 is SGHVS and CDR2 is FNYEAQ. The entire variable domain, with the rest obtained from reference TRBV7-6 and TRBJ1-1, is as follows: GAGVSQSPRYKVTKRGQDVALRCDPISGHVSLYWYRQALGQGPEFLTYFNYEAQQDKSGLPNDRFSAERPEGSISTLTIQRTEQRDSAMYRCASSTHRAGSTEAFFGQGTRLTVV.